These 12 T cell receptor beta chains were all obtained from the same sample, sequenced in a study of blood T cells in healthy people across ages (dated by TCRdb to the mid-2010s). The library relied on 5' RACE. The run used an Illumina HiSeq 2500. The second PCR ran for about 7 to 11 cycles and used a J-beta primer mix along with a sample-barcoded 5' primer. TCRdb trimmed public reads at Q25 via fastp, called clones via MiXCR and kept in-frame beta chains. Merged by CDR3 protein, the rows form single entries marked with the most common genes and DNA. The sample data list some 1.7 million distinct CDR3 sequences, and about 30% of these were observed just once. Roughly 8.2% of the sample goes to the ten largest clones. The sequenced sample consisted of blood. All receptors come from a woman aged 25 to 45 in good health.

In the case of this clonotype: One end of the junction fails to match germline, which may point to a read error. This chain connects TRBV7-7 to TRBJ2-1; 11 bases align to TRBD2. The CDR3 length is 15 residues. From germline, CDR1 is SSHAT and CDR2 FNYEAQ (reference sequence). In DNA, the CDR3 is TGTGCCAGCAGCATAGCGGGAGGGCCTCCCCATGAGCAGCTCTTC. Translated, it gives CASSIAGGPPHEQLF.

The rearrangement uses TRBV3-1 and TRBJ2-7; D not resolved. The germline V and J ends were trimmed by 5 bases and 7 bases, with 18 bases remaining between them. CDR3 size: 14 residues. Germline V lookup: CDR1 LGHDT, CDR2 YNNKEL (reference sequence). The CDR3 region has the DNA TGTGCCAGCAGCGACCGACTTCGCAACAATGAGCAGTACTTC. Amino acid sequence: CASSDRLRNNEQYF.

The chain is built from TRBV7-9 and TRBJ1-5, with D hard to call. The V gene lost 3 bases and the J gene lost 2 bases, with 11 bases spanning the gap. Germline V lookup: CDR1 SEHNR, CDR2 FQNEAQ (reference sequence). This CDR3 contains 15 residues. The CDR3 protein is CASSLGSFGNQPQHF. For the CDR3, the DNA is TGTGCCAGCAGCTTGGGCAGTTTCGGCAATCAGCCCCAGCATTTT.

This clonotype was seen more than once but under ten times. The chain couples TRBV11-2 to TRBJ2-3, with 11 bases fitting TRBD2. V shed 5 bases and J 7 bases; nucleotides not matched to a gene: 11. CDR1 SGHAT and CDR2 FQNNGV come from the germline V gene. The CDR3 totals 16 residues. The CDR3 spells CASSGTSGPRGNTQYF. DNA for the CDR3: TGTGCCAGCAGCGGGACTAGCGGACCGCGCGGGAATACGCAGTATTTT.

A few counts support this clonotype. The rearrangement links TRBV12-3 or TRBV12-4 to TRBJ1-6; D gene ambiguous. V was clipped by 2 bases and J by 7 bases, with 6 bases between them. The CDR3 extends over 13 amino acids. The CDR3 sequence: CASSLFTNSPLHF. As DNA, the CDR3 is TGTGCCAGCAGTTTATTCACGAATTCACCCCTCCACTTT.

This clonotype has more than one count but fewer than ten. The genes are TRBV18 and TRBJ1-5; D unclear. Germline V lookup: CDR1 KGHSH, CDR2 LQKENI. This CDR3 spans 13 amino acids. Trimming cost V 6 bases and J 4 bases, with 10 bases left between them. This CDR3 reads CASSQDNNQPQHF. DNA of the CDR3: TGTGCCAGCTCTCAAGACAATAATCAGCCCCAGCATTTT.

This clonotype appeared a few times. V usage is TRBV12-3 or TRBV12-4 and J usage is TRBJ1-1; D not certain. V dropped 7 bases and J dropped 3 bases, with 12 bases sitting between them. The CDR3 has 13 amino acids. DNA of the CDR3: TGTGCCAGCACGAGGCGCGGAGACACTGAAGCTTTCTTT. Protein product: CASTRRGDTEAFF.

The gene calls are TRBV24-1 and TRBJ2-1; 9 nucleotides agree with TRBD1. The CDR3 contains 15 residues. CDR1 and CDR2 (germline): KGHDR, SFDVKD. V was pared by 3 bases and J by 7 bases, with 6 bases of the junction left unmatched. The CDR3 loop is CATSDATGTGNEQFF. The CDR3 DNA follows: TGTGCCACCAGTGATGCAACCGGGACAGGGAATGAGCAGTTCTTC.

To note about this clonotype: This could be a read error, since a much larger clone is one nucleotide away. The CDR3 reads CTSSLPGDGYTF. CDR3 sequence (DNA): TGTACCAGCAGTTTACCAGGGGATGGCTACACCTTC. V and J are TRBV12-3 or TRBV12-4 and TRBJ1-2; maybe TRBD1 (6 bases). This CDR3 region has 12 residues.

This clonotype appeared a few times. The genes are TRBV12-3 or TRBV12-4 and TRBJ2-2; D remains unclear. The V and J ends lost 6 bases and 2 bases respectively, with 13 bases between them. The CDR3 totals 15 residues. CDR3 loop: CASSPTGPNTGELFF. The CDR3 DNA reads as TGTGCCAGCAGCCCCACCGGGCCAAACACCGGGGAGCTGTTTTTT.

The V gene is TRBV5-1, the J gene TRBJ1-2, with 7 bases matching TRBD1. The J segment lost 4 bases and the V segment lost 4 bases, leaving 10 bases of the junction unmatched. The CDR3 is 15 amino acids. The germline V gene has CDR1 SGHRS and CDR2 YFSETQ. The CDR3 protein is CASSLDREKVYGYTF. The CDR3 DNA reads as TGCGCCAGCAGCCTCGACAGGGAGAAGGTCTATGGCTACACCTTC.

This clonotype was counted between two and nine times. The CDR3 DNA is TGTGCCAGCAGGGGACCCAGGGGCAATGAGCAGTTCTTC. Translating gives CASRGPRGNEQFF. The chain carries TRBV6-7 and TRBJ2-1; tentative D call: TRBD1 (6 bases). TRBV6-7 is reported as an ORF; its role is uncertain. The CDR3 loop spans 13 amino acids. V gave up 6 bases and J gave up 6 bases, with 12 bases separating them.